Each of the 27 T cell receptor beta chains below was sequenced from the same sample in a study of patients and donors after allogeneic stem cell transplantation. TCRdb re-called the RT-PCR reads through MiXCR, storing one row per CDR3 protein. The sample has 900,000 to 1,000,000 distinct CDR3 sequences; more than 15% are singletons. Sample: blood, either unsorted or a sorted T cell fraction (not recorded which). These receptors all stem from a human donor who was either an allogeneic HSCT recipient or a stem cell or donor lymphocyte infusion donor (not recorded which). It is not recorded whose cells these are; they may come from a transplant donor.

This clonotype appeared a few times. The CDR3 sequence is CASSVAGEAGAQYF. Here the CDR3 DNA reads TGTGCCAGCAGTGTAGCGGGAGAAGCTGGAGCCCAGTACTTC. The chain couples TRBV6-1 to TRBJ2-5; 9 bases are a match to TRBD2. The germline V gene has CDR1 MNHNS and CDR2 SASEGT. The CDR3 is made up of 14 amino acids. J was trimmed by 9 bases and V by 4 bases; bases with no gene match: 9.

This clonotype was detected only a few times. The rearrangement joins TRBV6-2 or TRBV6-3 to TRBJ2-1; D gene uncertain. Trimming pared 6 bases from V and 5 bases from J, leaving 23 bases between. The CDR3 has 17 residues. Germline CDR1 is MNHEY and CDR2 is SVGEGT. The CDR3 coding sequence is TGTGCCAGCAGCCCCCCCGAAAGAAAGGGTTGGCACAATGAGCAGTTCTTC. Translated, it gives CASSPPERKGWHNEQFF.

This clonotype appeared a few times. The gene calls are TRBV12-3 or TRBV12-4 and TRBJ2-3; 8 bases match TRBD2. Trimming at V came to 5 bases and at J to 2 bases, leaving 9 bases not matched to a gene. This CDR3 comprises 16 residues. The CDR3 sequence: CASSRRRGGLTDTQYF. For the CDR3, the DNA is TGTGCCAGCAGTCGACGACGCGGGGGGCTCACAGATACGCAGTATTTT.

In this sample, this clonotype turned up a few times. The chain combines TRBV5-4 with TRBJ1-1, with D perhaps matching TRBD1 (5 bases). This CDR3 has 18 residues. The germline V and J ends were trimmed by 0 bases and 3 bases, with 21 bases remaining between them. The V gene's germline CDR1 is SGHNT and CDR2 YYREEE (reference sequence). CDR3 bases: TGTGCCAGCAGCTTGGATAATCTGTCATGGGGCCTAGACACTGAAGCTTTCTTT. Amino acids: CASSLDNLSWGLDTEAFF. The full variable domain, its missing parts supplied by reference TRBV5-4 and TRBJ1-1, is ETGVTQSPTHLIKTRGQQVTLRCSSQSGHNTVSWYQQALGQGPQFIFQYYREEENGRGNFPPRFSGLQFPNYSSELNVNALELDDSALYLCASSLDNLSWGLDTEAFFGQGTRLTVV.

The rearrangement uses TRBV6-5 and TRBJ2-1; D gene unclear. CDR3 size: 12 residues. V was clipped by 4 bases and J by 10 bases, with 11 bases between them. From germline, CDR1 is MNHEY and CDR2 SVGAGI. The CDR3 DNA is TGTGCCAGCAGTTCCACCGGGTGGGAGCAGTTCTTC. Residues: CASSSTGWEQFF.

V is TRBV28 and J is TRBJ2-1, with D unclear. The CDR3 runs to 13 residues. The V and J ends lost 8 bases and 5 bases respectively, with 13 bases between them. The V gene's germline CDR1 is MDHEN and CDR2 SYDVKM. CDR3 in DNA: TGTGCCAGCCTCCAGGACCATAACAATGAGCAGTTCTTC. This translates into CASLQDHNNEQFF. The variable domain in full, with the rest retrieved from reference TRBV28 and TRBJ2-1, is DVKVTQSSRYLVKRTGEKVFLECVQDMDHENMFWYRQDPGLGLRLIYFSYDVKMKEKGDIPEGYSVSREKKERFSLILESASTNQTSMYLCASLQDHNNEQFFGPGTRLTVL.

CDR3 coding DNA: TGTGCCAGCAGCTTGTCCTCCGGCGAGCAGTACTTC. It specifies CASSLSSGEQYF. The genes are TRBV11-2 and TRBJ2-7; D uncertain. This CDR3 has 12 residues. The V end was cut by 3 bases, the J end by 6 bases, with 9 bases between. Germline V gene lookup returns CDR1 SGHAT and CDR2 FQNNGV.

The chain carries TRBV20-1 and TRBJ2-7; D is possibly TRBD1 (5 bases). The CDR3 loop spans 15 amino acids. V lost 0 bases, J lost 0 bases, and 12 bases lay in between. Germline V gene lookup returns CDR1 DFQATT and CDR2 SNEGSKA (reference sequence). CDR3 sequence: CSARDWGTSSYEQYF. The CDR3 coding sequence is TGCAGTGCTAGAGATTGGGGCACAAGCTCCTACGAGCAGTACTTC.

This chain joins TRBV7-8 and TRBJ1-2; TRBD1 matches 7 bases. After removal of 5 bases from V and 0 bases from J, the junction contained 9 bases not matched to a gene. The CDR3 is made up of 16 amino acids. CDR1 and CDR2 (germline): SGHVS, FQNEAQ. The CDR3 DNA reads as TGTGCCAGCAGCCCTGGGTTGGGGACAGCTAACTATGGCTACACCTTC. Protein product: CASSPGLGTANYGYTF.

This clonotype has more than one count but fewer than ten. The chain combines TRBV4-2 with TRBJ1-1; tentative D call: TRBD1 (6 bases). Germline-derived CDR1 and CDR2 are LGHNA and YNFKEQ. The V gene lost 1 base and the J gene lost 1 base, with 10 bases spanning the gap. This CDR3 comprises 15 residues. The CDR3, as DNA: TGTGCCAGCAGCCAAGCGGGGACAACGAACACTGAAGCTTTCTTT. Translating gives CASSQAGTTNTEAFF.

The chain links TRBV9 to TRBJ2-3, with D perhaps being TRBD1 or TRBD2 (5 bases each). The V end lost 6 bases, the J end lost 0 bases, and 14 bases lay between the germline ends. CDR1 is SGDLS and CDR2 is YYNGEE in the germline V gene. The CDR3 length is 15 residues. CDR3 sequence (DNA): TGTGCCAGCACCCCTAGTTGGGGGAGCACAGATACGCAGTATTTT. Translating it yields CASTPSWGSTDTQYF. Looking up the rest from reference TRBV9 and TRBJ2-3 gives the full variable domain: DSGVTQTPKHLITATGQRVTLRCSPRSGDLSVYWYQQSLDQGLQFLIQYYNGEERAKGNILERFSAQQFPDLHSELNLSSLELGDSALYFCASTPSWGSTDTQYFGPGTRLTVL.

The chain couples TRBV7-9 to TRBJ1-1; D possibly corresponds to TRBD1 (5 bases). Deletions cut 1 base from V and 6 bases from J, with 15 bases between. CDR3 length: 15 amino acids. Germline-derived CDR1 and CDR2 are SEHNR and FQNEAQ (reference sequence). CDR3 in DNA: TGTGCCAGCAGCTTAGAGGTTCAGGGTCGGGCTGAAGCTTTCTTT. As protein: CASSLEVQGRAEAFF.

The sample holds a few counts of this clonotype. The V call is TRBV7-8, the J call TRBJ1-1, with D maybe TRBD1 (5 bases). Looked up from germline, CDR1 is SGHVS and CDR2 is FQNEAQ. The CDR3 covers 11 residues. V dropped 5 bases and J dropped 11 bases, with 12 bases sitting between them. The CDR3 DNA follows: TGTGCCAGCAGCGGGACCGGGGGGGCTTTCTTT. Amino acids: CASSGTGGAFF.

This chain links TRBV7-8 with TRBJ1-3; 7 nucleotides line up with TRBD1. The CDR3 sequence is 15 residues long. The germline gives CDR1 SGHVS, CDR2 FQNEAQ. V shed 3 bases, J shed 2 bases, and the junction held 4 bases outside the gene matches. CDR3 sequence: CASSFSTGAGNTIYF. The CDR3 DNA sequence: TGTGCCAGCAGCTTTTCTACAGGGGCTGGAAACACCATATATTTT.

This clonotype was counted only a few times. J is TRBJ2-3 and V is TRBV12-3 or TRBV12-4, with D possibly TRBD2 on 7 matching bases. The CDR3 spans 16 residues. Trimming left V 7 bases short and J 2 bases short, with 19 bases between. CDR3 nucleotides: TGTGCCAGCACGAAGGGGGGGGAGGGCCTCACAGATACGCAGTATTTT. It translates to CASTKGGEGLTDTQYF.

CDR3 sequence: CASSGLGREDYEQYF. Written as DNA, the CDR3 is TGTGCCAGCAGCGGGCTAGGACGGGAAGACTACGAGCAGTACTTC. The chain couples TRBV7-9 to TRBJ2-7, with a tentative D call TRBD2 (5 bases). Germline loops: CDR1 SEHNR, CDR2 FQNEAQ (reference sequence). Trimming removed 5 bases at V and 3 bases at J, with 17 bases between. This CDR3 region has 15 residues.

J is TRBJ2-1 and V is TRBV5-1; possible D gene TRBD2, 6 bases. Per the germline V gene, CDR1 is SGHRS and CDR2 is YFSETQ. The V and J ends lost 4 bases and 0 bases respectively, with 23 bases between them. The CDR3 loop spans 19 amino acids. CDR3 DNA sequence: TGCGCCAGCAGCAAGCGGACTAACGGGAGTATCCGCTCCTACAATGAGCAGTTCTTC. This gives the protein CASSKRTNGSIRSYNEQFF.

This clonotype was seen more than once but under ten times. The chain uses TRBV20-1 and TRBJ2-1; tentative D call: TRBD2 (6 bases). This CDR3 has 15 residues. V dropped 6 bases and J dropped 4 bases, with 19 bases sitting between them. Germline V gene lookup returns CDR1 DFQATT and CDR2 SNEGSKA (reference sequence). CDR3 in DNA: TGCAGTGCCTCTCATATCAAGCGGGCGTACAATGAGCAGTTCTTC. Translation: CSASHIKRAYNEQFF.

This clonotype has a count of ten or more. V gene TRBV12-3 or TRBV12-4 combines with J gene TRBJ2-5; D perhaps matches TRBD2 (6 bases). CDR3 length equals 14 residues. Trimming shortened V by 4 bases and J by 4 bases, and 13 bases separated the two germline ends. Here the CDR3 reads CASSSSFGGETQYF. The CDR3, as DNA: TGTGCCAGCAGTTCATCCTTCGGGGGAGAGACCCAGTACTTC.

The V gene is TRBV4-1, the J gene TRBJ1-2, with 7 positions matching TRBD1. Germline-derived CDR1 and CDR2 are MGHRA and YSYEKL. The CDR3 extends over 15 amino acids. With V trimmed by 8 bases and J by 2 bases, 11 bases remained unmatched. The CDR3 DNA follows: TGCGCCAGCCGAAATTACAGGGGCAAAAACTATGGCTACACCTTC. Its translation: CASRNYRGKNYGYTF.

CDR3 nucleotide sequence: TGTGCCACCCTCTCCCCGGAGTTCTACGAGCAGTACTTC. Translated, it gives CATLSPEFYEQYF. This sequence joins TRBV6-1 and TRBJ2-7; D uncertain. The CDR3 runs 13 residues. The V end was cut by 10 bases, the J end by 3 bases, with 16 bases between. Germline V gene data show CDR1 as MNHNS and CDR2 as SASEGT.

This clonotype was seen a few times. The chain links TRBV5-1 to TRBJ2-1; 7 bases fit TRBD2. CDR1 and CDR2 (germline): SGHRS, YFSETQ. The CDR3 runs to 16 residues. The ends lost 4 bases at V and 6 bases at J; junction bases unmatched: 13. The CDR3 DNA sequence: TGCGCCAGCAGCCCACCCTTGGGGGAGGGCCTCAATGAGCAGTTCTTC. Translating gives CASSPPLGEGLNEQFF.

This clonotype came up a few times. The chain uses TRBV27 and TRBJ1-4; 7 bases map to TRBD1. The CDR3 spans 15 residues. The ends lost 2 bases at V and 4 bases at J; junction bases unmatched: 4. Germline-derived CDR1 and CDR2 are MNHEY and SMNVEV (reference sequence). The CDR3 DNA is TGTGCCAGCAGTTTACACGGGACAGTTAATGAAAAACTGTTTTTT. This sequence encodes CASSLHGTVNEKLFF. Supplemented by reference TRBV27 and TRBJ1-4, the full variable domain reads EAQVTQNPRYLITVTGKKLTVTCSQNMNHEYMSWYRQDPGLGLRQIYYSMNVEVTDKGDVPEGYKVSRKEKRNFPLILESPSPNQTSLYFCASSLHGTVNEKLFFGSGTQLSVL.

Ten or more counts support this clonotype. The chain has TRBV12-3 or TRBV12-4 and TRBJ1-1, with 8 positions matching TRBD1. The V segment lost 5 bases and the J segment 5 bases; nucleotides outside the gene matches: 1. CDR3 length: 12 residues. The CDR3 loop reads CASSGQGTEAFF. The CDR3 DNA reads as TGTGCCAGCAGTGGACAGGGAACTGAAGCTTTCTTT.

Only a few counts were recorded for this clonotype. The gene calls are TRBV27 and TRBJ2-1; TRBD2 agrees at 11 bases. This CDR3 is 20 amino acids long. V lost 3 bases to trimming and J lost 3 bases; unmatched junction nucleotides: 16. The germline gives CDR1 MNHEY, CDR2 SMNVEV (reference sequence). CDR3 DNA: TGTGCCAGCAGTTTCAACCCGACTAGCGGGATACCGTCCAGCTACAATGAGCAGTTCTTC. Translated: CASSFNPTSGIPSSYNEQFF.

The J gene is TRBJ1-4, the V gene TRBV12-3 or TRBV12-4; a weak D match, TRBD1 (5 bases). V shed 2 bases and J shed 8 bases, with 9 bases lying between them. The length of the CDR3 is 13 residues. The CDR3 reads CASSLQGQEKLFF. The CDR3 bases are TGTGCCAGCAGTTTACAGGGTCAGGAAAAACTGTTTTTT.

J is TRBJ2-2 and V is TRBV5-4, with TRBD2 matching over 8 bases. CDR3 size: 17 residues. V dropped 1 base and J dropped 5; count of bases not matched to a gene: 10. CDR1 is SGHNT, CDR2 YYREEE, per germline (reference sequence). The CDR3 DNA follows: TGTGCCAGCAGCTTGTCTTGGCTAGCGGGTGGTACCGGGGAGCTGTTTTTT. This encodes CASSLSWLAGGTGELFF.